These 24 T cell receptor beta chains share one sample of origin, sequenced in a study of cytomegalovirus exposure and HLA in healthy donors. 13 Jbeta primers and 60 Vbeta primers were used for the PCR. TCRdb's copy holds only in-frame clones and misses some; the assay was immunoSEQ multiplex PCR. The data show 130,000 or so clones, with about 82% seen just once and roughly 5.5% held by the top ten. Sample: PBMCs. Receptor source: a man aged 25-40 years in good health and CMV-seronegative.

This chain connects TRBV18 to TRBJ2-7; D unresolved. The V gene's germline CDR1 is KGHSH and CDR2 LQKENI. Trimming removed 2 bases at V and 0 bases at J, with 5 bases between. This CDR3 is built from 13 residues. CDR3 sequence: CASSPSYSYEQYF. CDR3 nucleotide sequence: TGTGCCAGCTCACCATCTTACTCCTACGAGCAGTACTTC.

With respect to this clone: The sample holds other DNA sequences that translate to the same CDR3. The J gene is TRBJ2-1, the V gene TRBV5-1, with 9 bases matching TRBD1. The CDR3 is 16 residues long. Germline V CDR1 and CDR2: SGHRS, YFSETQ. After removal of 1 base from V and 4 bases from J, the junction contained 6 bases not matched to a gene. CDR3 DNA sequence: TGCGCCAGCAGCTTGATTGGGACAGGGTCGTACAATGAGCAGTTCTTC. Protein product: CASSLIGTGSYNEQFF.

V gene TRBV28 combines with J gene TRBJ1-5, with 7 bases fitting TRBD1. Germline CDR1 is MDHEN and CDR2 is SYDVKM. The CDR3 has 15 residues. V trimming: 5 bases; J trimming: 2 bases; junction bases outside the gene matches: 6. The CDR3 sequence is CASSGGGSRNQPQHF. The CDR3 nucleotides read TGTGCCAGCAGTGGAGGGGGCTCACGCAATCAGCCCCAGCATTTT.

This clone ranks as medium-sized. This chain connects TRBV21-1 to TRBJ1-1; the table's D gene call, TRBD1, was not cross checked with the DNA. TRBV21-1 counts as a pseudogene. This CDR3 region has 14 residues. CDR3 loop: CASSNGQMNTEAFF. CDR3 sequence (DNA): TGTGCCAGCAGCAATGGACAGATGAACACTGAAGCTTTCTTT.

Written as DNA, the CDR3 is TGCGCCAGCAGCCAAGACCGCGAGAGGAACACTGAAGCTTTCTTT. Residues: CASSQDRERNTEAFF. The chain uses TRBV4-3 and TRBJ1-1, with unresolved D. V was trimmed by 0 bases and J by 1 base, leaving 9 bases between them. CDR3 size: 15 residues. Per the germline V gene, CDR1 is LGHNA and CDR2 is YSLEER.

This clone has a single count. The chain is built from TRBV29-1 and TRBJ2-3, with 12 bases that match TRBD2. The CDR3 is made up of 14 amino acids. The J segment lost 0 bases and the V segment lost 7 bases, leaving 2 bases of the junction unmatched. Germline V lookup: CDR1 SQVTM, CDR2 ANQGSEA. DNA for the CDR3: TGCAGCGGTGGACTAGCGGGGAGCACAGATACGCAGTATTTT. This sequence encodes CSGGLAGSTDTQYF.

This chain connects TRBV5-1 to TRBJ2-3; 14 nucleotides match TRBD2. This CDR3 comprises 17 residues. Unmatched junction bases numbered 6, after V lost 4 bases and J lost 2 bases. Germline V gene data show CDR1 as SGHRS and CDR2 as YFSETQ. Written as DNA, the CDR3 is TGCGCCAGCAGCCCCCCGGGACTAGCGGGGGCCACAGATACGCAGTATTTT. Its protein is CASSPPGLAGATDTQYF.

The V gene is TRBV4-1, the J gene TRBJ2-2; maybe TRBD1 (6 bases). Trimming cost V 3 bases and J 4 bases, with 9 bases left between them. Germline assignment: CDR1 MGHRA and CDR2 YSYEKL. The CDR3 runs to 14 residues. CDR3 nucleotide sequence: TGCGCCAGCAGCCATGCAGGGGTCACCGGGGAGCTGTTTTTT. Its translation: CASSHAGVTGELFF.

This clone was seen more than once but under ten times. CDR3 region: CAISRQEKNYEQYF. The CDR3 region has the DNA TGTGCCATCAGCCGACAGGAGAAAAACTACGAGCAGTACTTC. This chain connects TRBV10-3 to TRBJ2-7, with a possible D match to TRBD1 (6 bases). CDR3 size: 14 residues. Germline V gene sequence: CDR1 ENHRY, CDR2 SYGVKD. V was cut by 6 bases and J by 3 bases, with 15 bases left in between.

This clone has only one observation. The chain carries TRBV10-2 and TRBJ1-2; 7 positions agree with TRBD1. Germline V gene sequence: CDR1 WSHSY, CDR2 SAAADI. The ends lost 6 bases at V and 3 bases at J; junction bases unmatched: 10. The CDR3 is 15 amino acids. The CDR3 DNA reads as TGCGCCAGCAGCCCCGGGACAGCATTCTACTATGGCTACACCTTC. It yields the protein CASSPGTAFYYGYTF.

CDR3 in amino acids: CASSQGSTGWNEQFF. CDR3 nucleotides: TGTGCCAGCAGCCAGGGCTCGACAGGGTGGAATGAGCAGTTCTTC. The V call is TRBV14, the J call TRBJ2-1, with 7 bases lining up with TRBD1. This CDR3 is built from 15 residues. Germline lookup yields CDR1 SGHDN and CDR2 FVKESK. The ends lost 3 bases at V and 7 bases at J; junction bases unmatched: 9.

This clone was counted once. The chain uses TRBV7-3 and TRBJ2-2, with D uncertain. Trimming left V 1 base short and J 0 bases short, with 6 bases between. Germline V gene sequence: CDR1 SGHTA, CDR2 FQGTGA. The CDR3 runs 15 residues. The CDR3 nucleotides read TGTGCCAGCAGCTTAAAATCTCCGAACACCGGGGAGCTGTTTTTT. Translation: CASSLKSPNTGELFF.

The genes are TRBV28 and TRBJ1-2; perhaps TRBD1 as D (6 bases). From germline, CDR1 is MDHEN and CDR2 SYDVKM. CDR3 length: 11 amino acids. Between the trimmed V and J ends, which lost 8 bases and 4 bases, there was a span of 8 bases. The CDR3 DNA follows: TGTGCCAGCCGGGACACCTATGGCTACACCTTC. The encoded protein is CASRDTYGYTF.

V gene TRBV11-2 combines with J gene TRBJ1-1; D might be TRBD1 (5 bases). This CDR3 comprises 13 residues. Looked up from germline, CDR1 is SGHAT and CDR2 is FQNNGV. Trimming removed 0 bases at V and 12 bases at J, with 14 bases between. As DNA, the CDR3 is TGTGCCAGCAGCTTAGATGGGGCTCGTGTGACTTTCTTT. Its protein product is CASSLDGARVTFF.

The J gene is TRBJ2-7, the V gene TRBV19; a weak D match, TRBD1 (5 bases). The CDR3 runs to 13 residues. The germline V gene has CDR1 LNHDA and CDR2 SQIVND (reference sequence). Between the trimmed V and J ends, which lost 5 bases and 1 base, there was a span of 9 bases. Here the CDR3 reads CASSAGISYEQYF. CDR3 coding DNA: TGTGCCAGTAGTGCAGGGATTTCCTACGAGCAGTACTTC.

The J gene is TRBJ1-1, the V gene TRBV5-1; D might be TRBD1 (5 bases). Trimming shortened V by 0 bases and J by 0 bases, and 12 bases separated the two germline ends. CDR3 size: 16 residues. The germline V gene encodes CDR1 SGHRS and CDR2 YFSETQ. The CDR3 is CASSLAGGALNTEAFF. In nucleotides, the CDR3 is TGCGCCAGCAGCTTGGCCGGCGGGGCGTTGAACACTGAAGCTTTCTTT.

This chain connects TRBV7-9 to TRBJ2-1; D possibly corresponds to TRBD2 (5 bases). CDR3 size: 15 residues. CDR1 is SEHNR, CDR2 FQNEAQ, per germline (reference sequence). V gave up 5 bases and J gave up 1 base, with 12 bases separating them. The DNA of the CDR3 is TGTGCCAGCAGCCGGAGACGGGATTCCTACAATGAGCAGTTCTTC. This encodes CASSRRRDSYNEQFF.

The chain combines TRBV6-5 with TRBJ2-1, with 8 bases matching TRBD1. CDR1 and CDR2 (germline): MNHEY, SVGAGI. J gave up 4 bases and V 6 bases, and 8 bases lay outside the gene matches. This CDR3 spans 15 amino acids. The CDR3 loop reads CASSPGQGPYNEQFF. The CDR3 region has the DNA TGTGCCAGCAGCCCCGGACAGGGCCCATACAATGAGCAGTTCTTC.

V gene TRBV5-4 combines with J gene TRBJ2-1; D is perhaps TRBD1 (8 bases). Looked up from germline, CDR1 is SGHNT and CDR2 is YYREEE (reference sequence). CDR3 size: 16 residues. Trimming left V 3 bases short and J 9 bases short, with 22 bases between. In nucleotides, the CDR3 is TGTGCCAGCAGCTCCCCAGGAGACAGGGGCGGGAGTGAGCAGTTCTTC. Translating gives CASSSPGDRGGSEQFF.

The rearrangement uses TRBV29-1 and TRBJ2-1; D unclear. Deletions cut 4 bases from V and 0 bases from J, with 10 bases between. The CDR3 is 14 residues long. Germline CDR1 SQVTM, CDR2 ANQGSEA. The CDR3 sequence: CSVGNSASYNEQFF. Written as DNA, the CDR3 is TGCAGCGTTGGAAACTCTGCCTCCTACAATGAGCAGTTCTTC.

The V call is TRBV19, the J call TRBJ1-1, with D perhaps matching TRBD1 (5 bases). V gave up 4 bases and J gave up 4 bases, with 13 bases separating them. CDR1 and CDR2 from the germline V gene are LNHDA and SQIVND (reference sequence). The CDR3 spans 14 residues. CDR3 in amino acids: CASSNPARATEAFF. The CDR3 bases are TGTGCCAGTAGTAACCCTGCCAGGGCCACTGAAGCTTTCTTT.

This rearrangement joins TRBV5-1 to TRBJ2-3, with a weak D call TRBD1 (6 bases). CDR3 length: 17 residues. V was trimmed by 4 bases and J by 4 bases, leaving 22 bases between them. Germline assignment: CDR1 SGHRS and CDR2 YFSETQ. The CDR3 reads CASSQGTRTVAADTQYF. DNA of the CDR3: TGCGCCAGCAGCCAAGGTACGAGGACAGTGGCGGCAGATACGCAGTATTTT.

This clone has a single count. The V gene is TRBV28, the J gene TRBJ2-5, with TRBD1 matching 10 bases. The V gene's germline CDR1 is MDHEN and CDR2 SYDVKM. There are 15 residues in the CDR3. Trimming cost V 6 bases and J 5 bases; bases outside gene matches: 9. CDR3: CASRSGQGDWETQYF. For the CDR3, the DNA is TGTGCCAGCAGGTCAGGACAGGGGGATTGGGAGACCCAGTACTTC.

The chain recombines TRBV4-1 with TRBJ2-5; D possibly corresponds to TRBD2 (5 bases). The CDR3 consists of 15 residues. The germline V gene encodes CDR1 MGHRA and CDR2 YSYEKL. The V end was cut by 0 bases, the J end by 2 bases, with 10 bases between. The CDR3 sequence is CASSQDLRGQETQYF. The DNA of the CDR3 is TGCGCCAGCAGCCAAGATCTACGGGGACAAGAGACCCAGTACTTC.